The clone carrying this T cell receptor beta chain was counted once. The CDR3 sequence is 16 residues long. Germline trimming cut 6 bases from V and 0 bases from J; bases unmatched to any gene: 9. Looked up from germline, CDR1 is MDHEN and CDR2 is SYDVKM. The data originate from a study of technical replicates of blood from several donors. Assay: immunoSEQ multiplex PCR; the TCRdb copy retains only in-frame clones and omits some. This sample has 79,000 or so clones; around 96% occur once, and the top ten carry roughly 0.33%. The source of this sequence is a human donor in good health. The specimen sequenced was T cells isolated from PBMCs. This rearrangement joins TRBV28 to TRBJ1-1; 8 positions agree with TRBD1. CDR3 sequence (DNA): TGTGCCAGCAGCCCTAGGACAGGGAGGATGAACACTGAAGCTTTCTTT. Translating gives CASSPRTGRMNTEAFF.